This T cell receptor beta chain was recovered during a study of early T cells in non-severe SARS-CoV-2 infection. Across the study: The sequenced material was bulk RNA from unsorted whole blood, and its chains were unpaired.

Individual cDNA molecules received unique molecular identifiers during library preparation. TCRdb reprocessed the 5' RACE reads with MiXCR, giving one entry per CDR3 protein. The profile shows about 80,000 distinct CDR3 sequences, around 5% of them singletons. This clonotype came up many times. What it recognizes is unknown. General study findings and limits: Lookups in VDJdb leaned toward anti-spike CD8 responses and missed private and CD4 specificities.

The sequence came from an adult who was a healthcare worker with PCR-confirmed SARS-CoV-2 infection or an uninfected control (not recorded which). Sequencing used whole blood, obtained at baseline.

This CDR3 is CSILTGAYEQYF. In nucleotides, the CDR3 is TGCAGCATTTTAACAGGGGCCTACGAGCAGTACTTC. The chain recombines TRBV29-1 with TRBJ2-7; 7 nucleotides match TRBD1. V was pared by 8 bases and J by 2 bases, with 6 bases of the junction left unmatched. There are 12 residues in the CDR3. In germline, CDR1 is SQVTM, CDR2 ANQGSEA.